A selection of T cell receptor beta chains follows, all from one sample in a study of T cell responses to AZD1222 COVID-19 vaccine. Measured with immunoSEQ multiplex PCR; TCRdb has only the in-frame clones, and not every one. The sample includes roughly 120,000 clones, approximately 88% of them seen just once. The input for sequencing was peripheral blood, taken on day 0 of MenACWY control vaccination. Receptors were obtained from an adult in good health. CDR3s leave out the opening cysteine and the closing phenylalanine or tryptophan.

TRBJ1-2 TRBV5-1 ASSISGEYGYT
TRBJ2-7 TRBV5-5 ASSSTPRSPGLAGTEQY
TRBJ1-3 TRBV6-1 ASSESVNTIY
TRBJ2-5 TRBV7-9 ASSLLAGGPRETQY
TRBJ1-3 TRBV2 ASSETGTHAD
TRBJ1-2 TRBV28 ASSLGQRGAFYGYT
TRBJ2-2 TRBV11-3 ASSADRGTGELF
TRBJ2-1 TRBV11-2 ASSWAGTSGRALAQF
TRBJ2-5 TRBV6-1 ASSEAPGVEETQY
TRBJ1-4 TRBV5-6 ASSLVGVGEKLF
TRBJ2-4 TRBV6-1 ASSEEGLGHAKNIQY
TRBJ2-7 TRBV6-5 ASSYSITNRYEQY
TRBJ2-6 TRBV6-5 ASSLGDGSGANVLT
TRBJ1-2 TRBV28 ASSLWAGPQGYT
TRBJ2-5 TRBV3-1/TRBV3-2 ASSHRQGLETQY
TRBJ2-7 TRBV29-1 SVRTSYEQY
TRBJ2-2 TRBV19 ASRRQGGTGELF
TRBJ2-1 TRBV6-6 ASSPPGQNYNEQF
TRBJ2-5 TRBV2 ASKLGGGVGETQY
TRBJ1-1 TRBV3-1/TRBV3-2 ASSPGSAAEAF
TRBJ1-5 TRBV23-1 ASSPGQHNQPQH
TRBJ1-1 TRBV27 ASSPRVRAHGTEAF
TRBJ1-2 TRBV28 ASEDSLKEYGYT
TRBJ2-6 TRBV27 ASSSSESGANVLT
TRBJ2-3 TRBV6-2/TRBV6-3 ASSWGTDTQY